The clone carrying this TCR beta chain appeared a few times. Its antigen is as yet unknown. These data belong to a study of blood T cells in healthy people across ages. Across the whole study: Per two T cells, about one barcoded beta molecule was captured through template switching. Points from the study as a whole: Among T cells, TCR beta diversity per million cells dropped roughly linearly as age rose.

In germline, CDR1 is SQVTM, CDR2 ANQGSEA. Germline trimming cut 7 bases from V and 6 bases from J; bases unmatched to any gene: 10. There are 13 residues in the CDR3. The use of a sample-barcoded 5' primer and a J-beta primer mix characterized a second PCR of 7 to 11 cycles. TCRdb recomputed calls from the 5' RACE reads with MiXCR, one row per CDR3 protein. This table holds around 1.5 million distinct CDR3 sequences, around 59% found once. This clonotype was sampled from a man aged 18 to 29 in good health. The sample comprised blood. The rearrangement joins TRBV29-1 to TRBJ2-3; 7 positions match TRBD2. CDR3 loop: CSGSGGSEDTQYF. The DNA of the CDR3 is TGCAGCGGTAGTGGCGGGAGCGAGGATACGCAGTATTTT.